A single sample gave rise to the 6 T cell receptor beta chains below, sequenced in a study of blood T cell repertoires in COVID-19. Sequencing used immunoSEQ multiplex PCR; TCRdb keeps in-frame clones, though not all of them. The sample has about 210,000 clones, 92% seen once. The sequenced sample was peripheral blood. These receptors came from a young man with acute or convalescent COVID-19.

J is TRBJ1-3 and V is TRBV19; 10 nucleotides match TRBD1. The J segment lost 1 base and the V segment lost 3 bases, leaving 3 bases of the junction unmatched. The CDR3 totals 16 residues. Germline V lookup: CDR1 LNHDA, CDR2 SQIVND (reference sequence). The CDR3 here is CASSIGQGVSGNTIYF. The CDR3 coding sequence is TGTGCCAGTAGTATCGGACAGGGGGTTTCTGGAAACACCATATATTTT.

This chain joins TRBV5-4 and TRBJ1-3; no clear D gene. The CDR3 is made up of 15 amino acids. Germline V CDR1 and CDR2: SGHNT, YYREEE (reference sequence). Trimming cost V 1 base and J 0 bases, with 8 bases left between them. As DNA, the CDR3 is TGTGCCAGCAGCTTGCCAGGCTACTCTGGAAACACCATATATTTT. This translates into CASSLPGYSGNTIYF.

The chain uses TRBV19 and TRBJ2-1; 12 nucleotides agree with TRBD2. Germline CDR1 is LNHDA and CDR2 is SQIVND (reference sequence). The CDR3 length is 15 residues. J was trimmed by 3 bases and V by 8 bases; bases with no gene match: 5. The CDR3 loop is CASEASGRGYNEQFF. The CDR3 DNA reads as TGTGCCAGTGAGGCTAGCGGGAGGGGCTACAATGAGCAGTTCTTC.

The chain is built from TRBV11-2 and TRBJ1-1; perhaps TRBD1 as D (5 bases). Germline CDR1 SGHAT, CDR2 FQNNGV. The CDR3 is made up of 13 amino acids. Trimming shortened V by 4 bases and J by 8 bases, and 14 bases separated the two germline ends. For the CDR3, the DNA is TGTGCCAGCAGCTCCAGGTGGGGGGGAGAAGCTTTCTTT. As protein: CASSSRWGGEAFF.

This sequence joins TRBV5-1 and TRBJ2-4, with D perhaps matching TRBD2 (6 bases). The CDR3 runs 12 residues. Deletions cut 3 bases from V and 5 bases from J, with 6 bases between. CDR1 is SGHRS, CDR2 YFSETQ, per germline. The CDR3 region is CASSWGENIQYF. CDR3 sequence (DNA): TGCGCCAGCAGCTGGGGGGAAAACATTCAGTACTTC.

The CDR3 DNA reads as TGTGCCTGGAGTGGAGGACTAGCATTCACCGGGGAGCTGTTTTTT. Encoded protein: CAWSGGLAFTGELFF. This rearrangement joins TRBV30 to TRBJ2-2; 8 bases match TRBD2. The CDR3 contains 15 residues. Germline V lookup: CDR1 GTSNPN, CDR2 SVGIG (reference sequence). Trimming at V came to 1 base and at J to 4 bases, leaving 5 bases not matched to a gene.